This T cell receptor beta chain derives from a study of blood T cell repertoires in COVID-19. The trim removed 2 bases at V and 1 base at J, leaving 2 bases unmatched. Per the germline V gene, CDR1 is MDHEN and CDR2 is SYDVKM. The CDR3 contains 16 residues. Original handling: Amplifying reference gene primers gave estimates of nucleated cell counts. Clones were read by immunoSEQ multiplex PCR, and TCRdb kept only the in-frame ones, dropping some. Clonal size and the V and J genes are those of that table, whereas D and trimming came from the DNA. The sample carries about 130,000 clones, around 85% recorded once. This clone has a single count.

V gene TRBV28 combines with J gene TRBJ2-7; 13 nucleotides line up with TRBD2. This receptor was identified in a woman over 75 with COVID-19, enrolled during active disease. The sequencing input was peripheral blood. The CDR3 loop is CASSLILAGGSYEQYF. DNA of the CDR3: TGTGCCAGCAGTTTAATACTAGCGGGAGGGTCCTACGAGCAGTACTTC. The whole variable domain, filled in from reference TRBV28 and TRBJ2-7, reads DVKVTQSSRYLVKRTGEKVFLECVQDMDHENMFWYRQDPGLGLRLIYFSYDVKMKEKGDIPEGYSVSREKKERFSLILESASTNQTSMYLCASSLILAGGSYEQYFGPGTRLTVT.